This T cell receptor (beta chain) was identified during a study of beta chain features in type 1 diabetes (dated by TCRdb to 2017 to 2018). Regarding the study in general: Mean age, gender distribution, total cell number and subset yield were not different between patients and healthy donors. A total of 100 million to 140 million sorted cells were examined across all samples, and the number of cells per subset was strongly correlated with RNA yield. The study compared TCRB repertoires of sorted circulating CD4+ T cell subsets between recently diagnosed type 1 diabetes patients and matched healthy donors. Naive and central memory subsets were obtained from all 30 or so donors, but regulatory and stem cell-like memory subsets were isolated from only 8 patients and roughly eight healthy donors. The research as a whole found: Patients with type 1 diabetes made fewer insertions and deleted more nucleotides at VDJ recombination sites, implying thymic rearrangement abnormalities. Because cDNA was sequenced instead of genomic DNA, highly expressing activated cells could be over-represented, though the groups showed no difference in activation or CD3 levels. In all four CD4+ subsets, TCRB CDR3 length was moderately but significantly shorter in type 1 diabetes patients. Only small numbers of individuals were included in the HLA sub-analyses, which left unresolved whether HLA type had any influence on TCRB rearrangement. Naive, central memory and regulatory TCRB repertoires appeared to be more similar among patients than among healthy donors. PCR might favor shorter templates, but patient and control samples were amplified and corrected together, so any skew would affect both groups equally.

The junction shows trimming of 4 bases on V and 3 bases on J, and the gene matches do not reach 10 bases of it. The CDR3 measures 17 amino acids from cysteine to phenylalanine. Here the CDR3 DNA is all that survives: 51 bases in frame from base 1. CDR1 LGHNA and CDR2 YNFKEQ are derived from the germline V gene. From each donor, a single peripheral blood sample of about 116 mL on average was drawn into heparinised tubes. Naive, central memory, regulatory and stem cell-like memory CD4+ T cells were sorted on a BD FACSAria II using a panel including CD45RO, CCR7, CD25, CD127, CD95 and CD27. Every sorted population had a purity above 98%. PBMCs were separated immediately by Lymphoprep density gradient centrifugation and were stained directly, without being cultured. So that batch effects would be minimized, each experiment stained and sorted samples in pairs, pairing one healthy donor with one patient.

Note on this clone: The antigen it recognizes is unknown. Base qualities are missing; no much larger clone stands one base away.

The High Capacity cDNA Reverse Transcription Kit was used to reverse transcribe all of the isolated RNA, meaning that expressed TCRB transcripts were what got sequenced. Stem cell-like memory T cell samples underwent survey-depth immunoSEQ sequencing, averaging roughly 1 million total reads per sample. Sorted cells were lysed in RLT buffer, and RNA was extracted using DNase-treated RNeasy Micro or Mini kits according to cell number. Each cell subset was processed separately to prevent cross-contamination, with patient and healthy donor samples processed together. Using the immunoSEQ multiplex PCR, TCRB sequences were amplified from cDNA into 87-bp fragments spanning the CDR3 region. Sequencing of the amplicons was performed on the Illumina HiSeq platform. As for the authors' bioinformatics: PCR bias was computationally corrected using synthetic template baselines, reads within Hamming distance 2 were collapsed, and singletons that could not be merged were discarded. By aligning reads against IMGT, V, D and J genes, CDR3 length, and insertions or deletions at six rearrangement sites were assigned. Within each subset, clonotype counts were normalized to sorted cell number, after which true diversity and Gini coefficients were computed with the tcR R package. The overlap coefficient, calculated on TCRB nucleotide sequences, was used to measure repertoire sharing. Here the immuneACCESS table is served through TCRdb, limited to in-frame sequences with V and J called. Missing clones are a known gap in these copies; in checked studies unresolved V genes cover under half, and the rest lacks a known reason. V, J and clone size were drawn from that table, and D and trimming were deduced from the DNA. Recorded for this sample are some 100,000 clones; under 40% of them occurred a single time. The ten top clones hold more than 0.06% of the sample.

This TCR was sampled from a woman between 18 and 29 years old in good health. Sequenced: stem cell memory CD4+ T cells from blood. The cell subset or site label here, explained by the study, means: stem cell-like memory CD4+ T cells. The chain employs TRBV4-2 and TRBJ2-7; 12 middle bases align to TRBD2. The CDR3 is CASSPTSGGGSNYEQYF. DNA sequence: TGTGCCAGCAGCCCGACTAGCGGGGGAGGGTCCAACTACGAGCAGTACTTC.